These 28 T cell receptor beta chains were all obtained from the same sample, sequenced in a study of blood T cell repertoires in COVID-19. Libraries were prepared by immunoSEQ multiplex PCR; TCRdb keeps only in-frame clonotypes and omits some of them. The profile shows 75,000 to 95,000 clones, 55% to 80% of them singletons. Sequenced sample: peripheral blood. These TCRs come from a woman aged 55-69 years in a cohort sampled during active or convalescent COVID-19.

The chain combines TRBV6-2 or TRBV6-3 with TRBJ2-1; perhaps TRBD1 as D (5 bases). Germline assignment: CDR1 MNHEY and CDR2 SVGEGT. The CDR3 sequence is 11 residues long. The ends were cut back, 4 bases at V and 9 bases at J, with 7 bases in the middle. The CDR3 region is CASSWGFEQFF. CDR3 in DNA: TGTGCCAGCAGTTGGGGCTTTGAGCAGTTCTTC.

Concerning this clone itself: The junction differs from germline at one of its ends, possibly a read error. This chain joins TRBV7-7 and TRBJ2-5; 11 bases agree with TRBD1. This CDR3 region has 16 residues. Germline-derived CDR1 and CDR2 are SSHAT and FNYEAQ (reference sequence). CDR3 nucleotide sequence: TGTGCTAGCAGCTTAGTTAGGACAGGGGGCGGCGAGACCCAGTACTTC. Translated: CASSLVRTGGGETQYF. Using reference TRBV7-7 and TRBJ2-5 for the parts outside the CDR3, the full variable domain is GAGVSQSPRYKVTKRGQDVTLRCDPISSHATLYWYQQALGQGPEFLTYFNYEAQPDKSGLPSDRFSAERPEGSISTLTIQRTEQRDSAMYRCASSLVRTGGGETQYFGPGTRLLVL.

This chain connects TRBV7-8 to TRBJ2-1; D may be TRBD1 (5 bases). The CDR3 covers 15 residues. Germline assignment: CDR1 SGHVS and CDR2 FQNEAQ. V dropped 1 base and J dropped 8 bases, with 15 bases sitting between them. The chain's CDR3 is CASSLGLGRVYEQFF. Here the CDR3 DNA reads TGTGCCAGCAGCTTAGGGCTTGGCAGGGTCTATGAGCAGTTCTTC. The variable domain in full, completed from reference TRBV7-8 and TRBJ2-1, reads GAGVSQSPRYKVAKRGQDVALRCDPISGHVSLFWYQQALGQGPEFLTYFQNEAQLDKSGLPSDRFFAERPEGSVSTLKIQRTQQEDSAVYLCASSLGLGRVYEQFFGPGTRLTVL.

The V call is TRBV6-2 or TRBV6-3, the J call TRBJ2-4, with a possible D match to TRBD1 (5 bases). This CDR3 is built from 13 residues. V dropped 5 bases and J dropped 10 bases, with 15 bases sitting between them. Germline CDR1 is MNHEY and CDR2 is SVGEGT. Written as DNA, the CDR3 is TGTGCCAGCAGTAGTGTCAGGGTAGGGATTCAGTACTTC. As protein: CASSSVRVGIQYF.

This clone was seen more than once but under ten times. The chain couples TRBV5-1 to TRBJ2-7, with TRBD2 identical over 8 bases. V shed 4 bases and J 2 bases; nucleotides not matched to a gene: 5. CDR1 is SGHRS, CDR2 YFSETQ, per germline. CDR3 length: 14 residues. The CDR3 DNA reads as TGCGCCAGCAGCGTGACTAGCGAAGCCTACGAGCAGTACTTC. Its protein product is CASSVTSEAYEQYF.

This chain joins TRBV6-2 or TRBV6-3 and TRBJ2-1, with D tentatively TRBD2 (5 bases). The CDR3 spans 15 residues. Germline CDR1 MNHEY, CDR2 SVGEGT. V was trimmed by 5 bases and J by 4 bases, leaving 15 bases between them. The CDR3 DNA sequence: TGTGCCAGCAGTAGGGCTACCCGAGGGTACAATGAGCAGTTCTTC. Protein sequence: CASSRATRGYNEQFF.

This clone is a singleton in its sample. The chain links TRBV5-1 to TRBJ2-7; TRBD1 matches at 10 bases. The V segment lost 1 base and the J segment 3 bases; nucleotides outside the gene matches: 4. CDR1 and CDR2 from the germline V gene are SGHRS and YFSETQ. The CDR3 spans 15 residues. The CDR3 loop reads CASSLRGQGDYEQYF. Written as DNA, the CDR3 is TGCGCCAGCAGCTTGCGAGGACAGGGGGACTACGAGCAGTACTTC.

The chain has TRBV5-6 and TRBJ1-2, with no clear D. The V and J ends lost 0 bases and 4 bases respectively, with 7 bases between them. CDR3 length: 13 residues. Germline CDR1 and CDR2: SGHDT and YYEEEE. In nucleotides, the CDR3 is TGTGCCAGCAGCTTGGGGCGGGGCTATGGCTACACCTTC. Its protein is CASSLGRGYGYTF.

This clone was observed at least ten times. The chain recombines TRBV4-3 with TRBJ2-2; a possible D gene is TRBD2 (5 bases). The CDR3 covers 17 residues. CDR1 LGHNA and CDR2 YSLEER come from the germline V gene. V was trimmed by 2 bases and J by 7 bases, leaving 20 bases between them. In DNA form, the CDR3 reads TGCGCCAGCAGCCAATTACCGTCAGAGGGTGGAGACGGGGAGCTGTTTTTT. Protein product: CASSQLPSEGGDGELFF.

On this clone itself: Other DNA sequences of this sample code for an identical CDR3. DNA for the CDR3: TGTGCCAGCAGCTCCACAGTACAAGAGACCCAGTACTTC. Its protein is CASSSTVQETQYF. The J gene is TRBJ2-5, the V gene TRBV7-9; unclear D gene. CDR3 size: 13 residues. V shed 4 bases and J shed 2 bases, with 8 bases lying between them. Germline V gene sequence: CDR1 SEHNR, CDR2 FQNEAQ (reference sequence).

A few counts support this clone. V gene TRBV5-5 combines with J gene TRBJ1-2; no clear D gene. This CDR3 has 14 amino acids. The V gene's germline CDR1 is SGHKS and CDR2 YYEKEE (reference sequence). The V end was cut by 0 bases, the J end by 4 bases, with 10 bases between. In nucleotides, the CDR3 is TGTGCCAGCAGCTTGGAGGAGGCTCTCTATGGCTACACCTTC. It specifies CASSLEEALYGYTF.

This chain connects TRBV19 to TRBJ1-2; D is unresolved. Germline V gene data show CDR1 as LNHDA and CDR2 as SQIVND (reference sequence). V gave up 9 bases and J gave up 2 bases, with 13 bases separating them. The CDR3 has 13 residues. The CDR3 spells CASAPAVNYGYTF. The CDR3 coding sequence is TGTGCCAGCGCCCCAGCGGTCAACTATGGCTACACCTTC.

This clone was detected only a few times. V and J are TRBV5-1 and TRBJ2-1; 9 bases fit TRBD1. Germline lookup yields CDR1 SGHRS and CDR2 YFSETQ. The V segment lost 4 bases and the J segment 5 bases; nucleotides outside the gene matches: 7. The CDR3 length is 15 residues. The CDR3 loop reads CASSRRTGEDNEQFF. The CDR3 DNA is TGCGCCAGCAGCCGGAGGACAGGGGAAGACAATGAGCAGTTCTTC.

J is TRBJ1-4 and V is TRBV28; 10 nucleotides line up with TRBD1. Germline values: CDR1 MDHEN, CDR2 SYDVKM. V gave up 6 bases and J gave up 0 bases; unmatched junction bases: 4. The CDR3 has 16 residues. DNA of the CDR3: TGTGCCAGCAGAATAGGACAGGGGGCAACTAATGAAAAACTGTTTTTT. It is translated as CASRIGQGATNEKLFF.

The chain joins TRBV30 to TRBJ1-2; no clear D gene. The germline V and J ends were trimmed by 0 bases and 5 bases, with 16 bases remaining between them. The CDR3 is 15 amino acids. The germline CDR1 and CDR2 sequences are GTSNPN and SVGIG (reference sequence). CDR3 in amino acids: CAWSVPHRSAYGYTF. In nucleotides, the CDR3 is TGTGCCTGGAGTGTACCCCACAGATCGGCGTATGGCTACACCTTC.

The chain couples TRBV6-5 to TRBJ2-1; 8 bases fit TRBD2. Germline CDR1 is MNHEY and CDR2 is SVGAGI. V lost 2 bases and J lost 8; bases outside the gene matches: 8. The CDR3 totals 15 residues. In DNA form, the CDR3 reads TGTGCCAGCAGTTACAGAGGGACTAGAATGGATGAGCAGTTCTTC. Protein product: CASSYRGTRMDEQFF.

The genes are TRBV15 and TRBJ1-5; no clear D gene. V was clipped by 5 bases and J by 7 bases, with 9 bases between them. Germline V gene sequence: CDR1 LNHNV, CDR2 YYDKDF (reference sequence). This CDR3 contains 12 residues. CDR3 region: CATSLPGQPQHF. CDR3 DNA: TGTGCCACCAGCTTACCGGGACAGCCCCAGCATTTT.

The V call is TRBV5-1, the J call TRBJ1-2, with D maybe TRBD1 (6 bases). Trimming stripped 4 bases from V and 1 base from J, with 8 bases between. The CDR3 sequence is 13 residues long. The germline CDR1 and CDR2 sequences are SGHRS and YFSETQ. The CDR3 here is CASSVDSNYGYTF. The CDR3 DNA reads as TGCGCCAGCAGCGTGGACAGTAACTATGGCTACACCTTC.

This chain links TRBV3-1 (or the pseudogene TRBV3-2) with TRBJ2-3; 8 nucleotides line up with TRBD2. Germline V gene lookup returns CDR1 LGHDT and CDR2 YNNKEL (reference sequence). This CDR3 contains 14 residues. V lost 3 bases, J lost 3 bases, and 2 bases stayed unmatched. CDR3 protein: CASSQVAGTDTQYF. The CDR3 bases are TGTGCCAGCAGCCAGGTAGCGGGGACAGATACGCAGTATTTT.

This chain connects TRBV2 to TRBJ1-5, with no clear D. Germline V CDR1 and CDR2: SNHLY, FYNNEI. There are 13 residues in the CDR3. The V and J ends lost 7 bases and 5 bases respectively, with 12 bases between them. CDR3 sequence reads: CASTAGWDQPQHF. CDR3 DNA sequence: TGTGCCAGCACGGCGGGTTGGGATCAGCCCCAGCATTTT.

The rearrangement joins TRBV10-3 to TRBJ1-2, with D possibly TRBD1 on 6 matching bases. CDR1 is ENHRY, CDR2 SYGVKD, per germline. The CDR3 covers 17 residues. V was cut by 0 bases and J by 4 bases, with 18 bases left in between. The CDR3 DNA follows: TGTGCCATCAGTGAGTCCCGGTTCTCGGGGGGCCCCTATGGCTACACCTTC. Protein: CAISESRFSGGPYGYTF.

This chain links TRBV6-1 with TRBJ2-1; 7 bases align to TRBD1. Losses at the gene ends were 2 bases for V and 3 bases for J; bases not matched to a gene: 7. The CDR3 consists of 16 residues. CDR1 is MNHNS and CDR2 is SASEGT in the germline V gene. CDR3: CASSERTGTLYNEQFF. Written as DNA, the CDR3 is TGTGCCAGCAGTGAAAGGACAGGAACCCTCTACAATGAGCAGTTCTTC.

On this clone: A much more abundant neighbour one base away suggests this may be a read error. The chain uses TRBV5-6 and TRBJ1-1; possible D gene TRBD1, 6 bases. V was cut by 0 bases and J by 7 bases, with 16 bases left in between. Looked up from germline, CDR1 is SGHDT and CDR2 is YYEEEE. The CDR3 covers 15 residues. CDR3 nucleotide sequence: TGTGCCAGCAGCTTGGAGGGGGGGGGCCGTGGTGAAGCTTTCTTT. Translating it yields CASSLEGGGRGEAFF.

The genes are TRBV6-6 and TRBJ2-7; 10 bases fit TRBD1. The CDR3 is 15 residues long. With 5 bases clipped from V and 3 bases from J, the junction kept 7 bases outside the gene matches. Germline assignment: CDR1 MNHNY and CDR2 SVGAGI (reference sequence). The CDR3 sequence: CASSTSGTGVYEQYF. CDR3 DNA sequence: TGTGCCAGCAGTACTTCCGGGACAGGGGTCTACGAGCAGTACTTC.

The chain's CDR3 is CASSLGAGGVTGELFF. As DNA, the CDR3 is TGTGCCAGCAGCTTAGGAGCAGGGGGCGTCACCGGGGAGCTGTTTTTT. The gene calls are TRBV7-9 and TRBJ2-2, with TRBD1 identical over 8 bases. Germline V gene sequence: CDR1 SEHNR, CDR2 FQNEAQ (reference sequence). This CDR3 is built from 16 residues. J lost 4 bases, V lost 1 base, and 5 bases had no gene match. Drawing the rest from reference TRBV7-9 and TRBJ2-2, the complete variable domain is DTGVSQNPRHKITKRGQNVTFRCDPISEHNRLYWYRQTLGQGPEFLTYFQNEAQLEKSRLLSDRFSAERPKGSFSTLEIQRTEQGDSAMYLCASSLGAGGVTGELFFGEGSRLTVL.

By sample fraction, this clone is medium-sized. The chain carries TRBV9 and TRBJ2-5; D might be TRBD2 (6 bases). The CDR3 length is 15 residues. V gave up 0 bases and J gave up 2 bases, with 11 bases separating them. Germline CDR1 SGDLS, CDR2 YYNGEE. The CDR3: CASSVGGGSQETQYF. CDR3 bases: TGTGCCAGCAGCGTAGGTGGGGGGTCTCAAGAGACCCAGTACTTC.

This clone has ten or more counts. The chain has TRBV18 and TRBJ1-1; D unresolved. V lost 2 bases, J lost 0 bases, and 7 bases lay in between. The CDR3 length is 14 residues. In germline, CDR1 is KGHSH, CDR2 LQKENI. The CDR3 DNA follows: TGTGCCAGCTCACCAGTCGGGATGAACACTGAAGCTTTCTTT. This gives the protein CASSPVGMNTEAFF.

CDR3 nucleotides: TGCAGCGTTCTAGGGGTCTCTGAAGCTTTCTTT. Amino acids: CSVLGVSEAFF. The chain carries TRBV29-1 and TRBJ1-1; tentative D call: TRBD1 (5 bases). Looked up from germline, CDR1 is SQVTM and CDR2 is ANQGSEA. The CDR3 consists of 11 residues. V dropped 5 bases and J dropped 6 bases, with 10 bases sitting between them.